Below, 25 T cell receptor beta chains from the same sample are listed, as sequenced in a study of blood T cell repertoires in COVID-19. Assay: immunoSEQ multiplex PCR; the TCRdb copy retains only in-frame clones and omits some. The repertoire holds about 250,000 clones, with roughly 85% as singletons. The sequencing input was PBMCs or T cells enriched from blood (not recorded which). These receptors originate from a woman aged 45 to 65 who had been exposed to COVID-19.

V usage is TRBV18 and J usage is TRBJ1-6, with 7 bases that match TRBD1. Germline V lookup: CDR1 KGHSH, CDR2 LQKENI. This CDR3 region has 13 residues. Trimming cost V 6 bases and J 10 bases; bases outside gene matches: 6. CDR3 region: CASSRQGESPLHF. The CDR3 nucleotides are TGTGCCAGCTCGCGACAGGGCGAATCACCCCTCCACTTT.

V gene TRBV23-1 combines with J gene TRBJ2-6, with 8 nucleotides matching TRBD1. TRBV23-1 is placed among ORFs of uncertain function. The CDR3 extends over 18 amino acids. V was clipped by 4 bases and J by 0 bases; unmatched bases: 8. The CDR3 nucleotides are TGCGCCAGCAGTCCCTGGACAGGGCCTCTCTCTGGGGCCAACGTCCTGACTTTC. It specifies CASSPWTGPLSGANVLTF.

The chain couples TRBV10-3 to TRBJ1-2; D not resolved. Germline values: CDR1 ENHRY, CDR2 SYGVKD. V dropped 2 bases and J dropped 5 bases, with 12 bases sitting between them. The CDR3 is 14 amino acids. The CDR3 region has the DNA TGTGCCATCAGTGAGAGACTCGGGGTGTATGGCTACACCTTC. Amino acids: CAISERLGVYGYTF.

The rearrangement joins TRBV28 to TRBJ1-1; no definite D call. This CDR3 is 10 amino acids long. From germline, CDR1 is MDHEN and CDR2 SYDVKM. Trimming left V 10 bases short and J 8 bases short, with 11 bases between. The CDR3 DNA reads TGTGCCACCAAGCGAGGGGAAGCTTTCTTT. Translation gives CATKRGEAFF.

The V and J genes are TRBV5-1 and TRBJ1-4; no reliable D call. From germline, CDR1 is SGHRS and CDR2 YFSETQ. Trimming took 0 bases from V and 14 from J, leaving 17 bases between them. The CDR3 is made up of 14 amino acids. The CDR3 reads CASSLEGTGKSLFF. The CDR3 nucleotides are TGCGCCAGCAGCTTGGAGGGTACGGGGAAGAGCCTGTTTTTT.

This chain joins TRBV24-1 and TRBJ1-5; D remains unclear. The CDR3 covers 14 residues. Trimming cost V 2 bases and J 4 bases, with 8 bases left between them. In germline, CDR1 is KGHDR, CDR2 SFDVKD. The CDR3 is CATSDSIENQPQHF. The CDR3 DNA is TGTGCCACCAGTGATTCGATAGAAAATCAGCCCCAGCATTTT.

Here the CDR3 reads CASSLWGQNSPLHF. CDR3 coding DNA: TGTGCCAGCAGTTTATGGGGACAGAATTCACCCCTCCACTTT. This rearrangement joins TRBV28 to TRBJ1-6, with TRBD1 identical over 7 bases. J was trimmed by 7 bases and V by 0 bases; bases with no gene match: 0. The CDR3 covers 14 residues. The germline V gene encodes CDR1 MDHEN and CDR2 SYDVKM.

V gene TRBV10-2 combines with J gene TRBJ2-1; the D gene is possibly TRBD2 (7 bases). The V end lost 6 bases, the J end lost 7 bases, and 19 bases lay between the germline ends. Germline V lookup: CDR1 WSHSY, CDR2 SAAADI. This CDR3 spans 15 amino acids. In DNA, the CDR3 is TGCGCCAGCAGCGATTTGGGGGGGGCGTTAAATGAGCAGTTCTTC. It encodes CASSDLGGALNEQFF.

The chain employs TRBV6-5 and TRBJ2-7; D unclear. The V gene's germline CDR1 is MNHEY and CDR2 SVGAGI. Deletions cut 3 bases from V and 7 bases from J, with 19 bases between. The CDR3 is 15 residues long. The CDR3 region is CASSYDWSPFGEQYF. DNA of the CDR3: TGTGCCAGCAGTTATGACTGGTCCCCCTTCGGGGAGCAGTACTTC.

The chain carries TRBV11-2 and TRBJ1-2; possible D gene TRBD1, 5 bases. The CDR3 contains 13 residues. Germline assignment: CDR1 SGHAT and CDR2 FQNNGV. V gave up 6 bases and J gave up 2 bases, with 10 bases separating them. The CDR3 DNA reads TGTGCCAGCAGTCGTGACAGAAACTATGGCTACACCTTC. It yields the protein CASSRDRNYGYTF.

This CDR3 is CASSKARGPRSGGGDGNTIYF. The CDR3 DNA sequence: TGTGCCAGCAGCAAAGCTAGAGGGCCCAGAAGTGGCGGGGGCGACGGAAACACCATATATTTT. The chain couples TRBV21-1 to TRBJ1-3. TRBV21-1 is recorded as a pseudogene. The CDR3 spans 21 residues.

CDR3 amino acids: CASSLEAGTAEAFF. The CDR3 DNA reads as TGCGCCAGCAGCTTGGAAGCGGGTACGGCTGAAGCTTTCTTT. The rearrangement joins TRBV5-1 to TRBJ1-1, with D hard to call. CDR3 length equals 14 residues. V shed 0 bases and J shed 6 bases, with 12 bases lying between them. The germline CDR1 and CDR2 sequences are SGHRS and YFSETQ.

The V call is TRBV6-5, the J call TRBJ1-2, with 12 bases aligning to TRBD1. Looked up from germline, CDR1 is MNHEY and CDR2 is SVGAGI. With V trimmed by 6 bases and J by 6 bases, 8 bases remained unmatched. The CDR3 covers 15 residues. CDR3 coding DNA: TGTGCCAGCAGCAAACGGGGGGACAGGGGGCATGGCTACACCTTC. Translating it yields CASSKRGDRGHGYTF.

The chain links TRBV6-1 to TRBJ2-2; TRBD1 agrees at 7 bases. Germline assignment: CDR1 MNHNS and CDR2 SASEGT. V gave up 4 bases and J gave up 8 bases; unmatched junction bases: 16. This CDR3 spans 17 amino acids. The CDR3: CASSGRPTTGPSGELFF. CDR3 DNA sequence: TGTGCCAGCAGTGGGAGACCTACGACAGGGCCCTCGGGGGAGCTGTTTTTT.

CDR3 loop: CATSAGGAQETQYF. The CDR3 region has the DNA TGTGCCACCAGTGCAGGGGGAGCGCAAGAGACCCAGTACTTC. This chain links TRBV24-1 with TRBJ2-5; 7 bases line up with TRBD1. The germline V gene has CDR1 KGHDR and CDR2 SFDVKD. After removal of 5 bases from V and 2 bases from J, the junction contained 4 bases not matched to a gene. This CDR3 comprises 14 residues.

This chain uses TRBV19 with TRBJ1-5; D not resolved. CDR1 is LNHDA and CDR2 is SQIVND in the germline V gene (reference sequence). The length of the CDR3 is 13 residues. V lost 6 bases to trimming and J lost 4 bases, with 10 bases between them. The CDR3 nucleotides are TGTGCCAGTAGGCCGGAGCAAAATCAGCCCCAGCATTTT. Translating it yields CASRPEQNQPQHF. The full variable domain, completed using reference TRBV19 and TRBJ1-5, is DGGITQSPKYLFRKEGQNVTLSCEQNLNHDAMYWYRQDPGQGLRLIYYSQIVNDFQKGDIAEGYSVSREKKESFPLTVTSAQKNPTAFYLCASRPEQNQPQHFGDGTRLSIL.

This chain connects TRBV27 to TRBJ2-3; D may be TRBD2 (5 bases). Germline CDR1 and CDR2: MNHEY and SMNVEV (reference sequence). The CDR3 contains 14 residues. V was trimmed by 2 bases and J by 4 bases, leaving 10 bases between them. The CDR3 reads CASSLTRGSDTQYF. In DNA, the CDR3 is TGTGCCAGCAGTTTAACCCGCGGGTCAGATACGCAGTATTTT.

The CDR3: CASSPLRGRSYEQYF. The DNA for the CDR3 is TGTGCCAGCAGCCCCCTAAGGGGGCGCTCCTACGAGCAGTACTTC. V and J are TRBV11-2 and TRBJ2-7; 7 nucleotides agree with TRBD1. Germline assignment: CDR1 SGHAT and CDR2 FQNNGV. V lost 5 bases and J lost 0; bases outside the gene matches: 7. The CDR3 is made up of 15 amino acids.

This chain joins TRBV15 and TRBJ1-5; no clear D. V was pared by 8 bases and J by 3 bases, with 17 bases between. Looked up from germline, CDR1 is LNHNV and CDR2 is YYDKDF (reference sequence). The CDR3 sequence is 15 residues long. CDR3 loop: CATRKDEVVNQPQHF. The CDR3 bases are TGTGCCACCCGCAAGGATGAGGTGGTCAATCAGCCCCAGCATTTT.

In its sample, this clone was seen once. The chain couples TRBV5-6 to TRBJ1-1, with D hard to call. The V and J ends lost 2 bases and 1 base respectively, with 9 bases between them. The CDR3 is 14 amino acids. Germline CDR1 reads SGHDT; CDR2 reads YYEEEE. Here the CDR3 reads CASSFLTENTEAFF. The DNA of the CDR3 is TGTGCCAGCAGCTTTTTAACAGAGAACACTGAAGCTTTCTTT. Based on the CDR3 plus reference TRBV5-6 and TRBJ1-1, the full variable domain is DAGVTQSPTHLIKTRGQQVTLRCSPKSGHDTVSWYQQALGQGPQFIFQYYEEEERQRGNFPDRFSGHQFPNYSSELNVNALLLGDSALYLCASSFLTENTEAFFGQGTRLTVV.

This clone was recorded at least ten times. V is TRBV6-5 and J is TRBJ1-2; tentative D call: TRBD1 (5 bases). Germline V gene sequence: CDR1 MNHEY, CDR2 SVGAGI. The ends were cut back, 6 bases at V and 7 bases at J, with 15 bases in the middle. The CDR3 is 13 residues long. The CDR3 region has the DNA TGTGCCAGCAGCCCGTCGGGGGTCGGTGGCTACACCTTC. It yields the protein CASSPSGVGGYTF.

As to this clone: Other DNA variants within this sample encode the same CDR3. V is TRBV7-9 and J is TRBJ2-3; 8 bases line up with TRBD2. CDR3 length: 15 residues. V trimming: 1 base; J trimming: 2 bases; junction bases outside the gene matches: 2. Germline V gene sequence: CDR1 SEHNR, CDR2 FQNEAQ (reference sequence). The CDR3 DNA is TGTGCCAGCAGCTTAGGTAGCGGGGACACAGATACGCAGTATTTT. Encoded protein: CASSLGSGDTDTQYF.

The chain joins TRBV4-2 to TRBJ1-2; tentatively, D is TRBD1 (6 bases). V lost 8 bases and J 4 bases, leaving 17 bases between the germline ends. CDR3 size: 14 residues. The V gene's germline CDR1 is LGHNA and CDR2 YNFKEQ. CDR3 DNA sequence: TGTGCCAGCGGAGCTCAGGGGAACCTCTATGGCTACACCTTC. Translating gives CASGAQGNLYGYTF.

The V call is TRBV19, the J call TRBJ1-1; D is uncertain. Trimming took off 8 bases at V and 4 bases at J, with 8 bases between the two ends. In germline, CDR1 is LNHDA, CDR2 SQIVND (reference sequence). CDR3 length: 11 residues. CDR3 nucleotides: TGTGCCAGTGGCGGGGTCACTGAAGCTTTCTTT. Translated: CASGGVTEAFF.

This chain links TRBV10-3 with TRBJ2-1; 8 bases line up with TRBD1. The CDR3 sequence is 15 residues long. The germline V gene has CDR1 ENHRY and CDR2 SYGVKD. After removal of 2 bases from V and 6 bases from J, the junction contained 6 bases not matched to a gene. CDR3 amino acids: CAISEDRGVGNEQFF. DNA for the CDR3: TGTGCCATCAGTGAGGACAGGGGTGTGGGCAATGAGCAGTTCTTC.